This T cell receptor (beta chain) was obtained from a study of cytomegalovirus exposure and HLA in healthy donors. Overall study results and limits: There were three CMV-associated chains whose specificity for CMV antigens was confirmed in vitro.

The trim removed 3 bases at V and 3 bases at J, leaving 8 bases unmatched. CDR1 WNHNN and CDR2 SYGVQD come from the germline V gene (reference sequence). This CDR3 is built from 16 residues. A remark on this clone: The antigen is unknown.

Measured with immunoSEQ multiplex PCR; TCRdb has only the in-frame clones, and not every one. The sample has approximately 200,000 clones; roughly 88% are singletons. Material: PBMCs. The receptor's source is a young woman in good health and CMV-seronegative. The genes are TRBV10-1 and TRBJ2-1; TRBD2 agrees at 7 bases. The CDR3 nucleotides read TGCGCCAGCAGTGAACGAGCGGGAACCCTCTACAATGAGCAGTTCTTC. Translated, it gives CASSERAGTLYNEQFF.